Following are 28 T cell receptor beta chains from one sample sequenced in a study of vaccination and CD4 T cells after COVID-19. These receptors' targets are unknown. As to treatment: roughly nine-day PBMC culture with coronavirus spike peptide pools or control peptides (ViraFEST assay). Scientists ran DNA taken from cultured CD4+ T cells through the Oncomine TCR Beta short-read assay for sequencing. TCRdb independently ran MiXCR on the PCR reads; one entry per CDR3 protein. The sample holds just under 20,000 distinct CDR3 sequences, 67% seen once. Sequencing was done on a sample of CD4+ T cells from blood, cultured in vitro. Every receptor here comes from a human donor who had recovered from COVID-19.

The chain links TRBV20-1 to TRBJ2-3; 8 nucleotides line up with TRBD1. The V gene's germline CDR1 is DFQATT and CDR2 SNEGSKA (reference sequence). The CDR3 runs 15 residues. The junction had 8 bases not matched to a gene; V was cut back by 2 bases and J by 4 bases. CDR3 region: CSARPLDRDSDTQYF. The CDR3 nucleotides read TGCAGTGCTAGACCTCTGGACAGGGATTCAGATACGCAGTATTTT.

The rearrangement joins TRBV6-5 to TRBJ2-7; D ambiguous. The germline V gene encodes CDR1 MNHEY and CDR2 SVGAGI. V lost 0 bases and J 0 bases, leaving 15 bases between the germline ends. The CDR3 sequence is 17 residues long. CDR3 in DNA: TGTGCCAGCAGTTACTCGACGAGTGCAGAGCCCTCCTACGAGCAGTACTTC. Its protein product is CASSYSTSAEPSYEQYF.

The CDR3 bases are TGCAGTGCTTCGGGGACTAGCGGGGCTGGCTCCTACGAGCAGTACTTC. The encoded protein is CSASGTSGAGSYEQYF. The chain links TRBV20-1 to TRBJ2-7; 13 bases are a match to TRBD2. After removal of 5 bases from V and 0 bases from J, the junction contained 7 bases not matched to a gene. Germline V gene data show CDR1 as DFQATT and CDR2 as SNEGSKA (reference sequence). This CDR3 has 16 amino acids.

V and J are TRBV5-6 and TRBJ1-3; D ambiguous. This CDR3 has 15 amino acids. V was pared by 4 bases and J by 4 bases, with 15 bases between. Germline V gene sequence: CDR1 SGHDT, CDR2 YYEEEE. The CDR3 reads CASSPPDGGGNTIYF. In DNA form, the CDR3 reads TGTGCCAGCAGCCCTCCGGACGGAGGGGGAAACACCATATATTTT.

The genes are TRBV19 and TRBJ1-1, with unresolved D. Trimming left V 1 base short and J 0 bases short, with 9 bases between. The CDR3 has 15 amino acids. The germline V gene encodes CDR1 LNHDA and CDR2 SQIVND (reference sequence). The CDR3 DNA is TGTGCCAGTAGTATAGTCGCGATCATGAACACTGAAGCTTTCTTT. Translated, it gives CASSIVAIMNTEAFF.

This clonotype showed up just once. The gene calls are TRBV7-2 and TRBJ1-5; 10 nucleotides agree with TRBD1. Looked up from germline, CDR1 is SGHTA and CDR2 is FQGNSA. Trimming at V came to 5 bases and at J to 5 bases, leaving 3 bases not matched to a gene. The CDR3 is 14 amino acids. CDR3 region: CASSPGQGDQPQHF. The CDR3 bases are TGTGCCAGCAGCCCAGGACAGGGGGATCAGCCCCAGCATTTT.

V and J are TRBV29-1 and TRBJ2-7, with 16 bases lining up with TRBD2. V gave up 4 bases and J gave up 7 bases; unmatched junction bases: 4. The CDR3 has 14 residues. Germline CDR1 reads SQVTM; CDR2 reads ANQGSEA. The CDR3 DNA reads as TGCAGCGTTGGGGGACTAGCGGGAGGGAGGGAGCAGTACTTC. Translated, it gives CSVGGLAGGREQYF.

This chain connects TRBV20-1 to TRBJ1-3; no definite D call. The length of the CDR3 is 11 residues. In germline, CDR1 is DFQATT, CDR2 SNEGSKA (reference sequence). V was cut by 3 bases and J by 4 bases, with 4 bases left in between. The CDR3 reads CSARLGNTIYF. The CDR3 region has the DNA TGCAGTGCTAGGCTCGGAAACACCATATATTTT.

This clonotype was counted a few times. The chain is built from TRBV2 and TRBJ2-7; D possibly corresponds to TRBD2 (6 bases). Germline CDR1 reads SNHLY; CDR2 reads FYNNEI. The CDR3 loop spans 15 amino acids. Trimming pared 2 bases from V and 6 bases from J, leaving 17 bases between. The CDR3 protein is CASSERRTGAAEQYF. CDR3 DNA: TGTGCCAGCAGTGAAAGGCGGACGGGAGCTGCCGAGCAGTACTTC.

For the CDR3, the DNA is TGTGCCTGCAGGCTCGGGAGGGCCAGAAACACCGGGGAGCTGTTTTTT. It translates to CACRLGRARNTGELFF. The chain combines TRBV30 with TRBJ2-2, with 8 bases matching TRBD2. CDR3 length: 16 amino acids. The trim removed 6 bases at V and 2 bases at J, leaving 11 bases unmatched. Germline V lookup: CDR1 GTSNPN, CDR2 SVGIG (reference sequence).

The chain has TRBV7-2 and TRBJ2-5, with TRBD1 as a possible D gene (6 bases). Germline-derived CDR1 and CDR2 are SGHTA and FQGNSA. This CDR3 region has 14 residues. The V and J ends lost 6 bases and 6 bases respectively, with 17 bases between them. The CDR3 DNA reads TGTGCCAGCAGACGTAACAGGGATGGTCAGACCCAGTACTTC. This codes for CASRRNRDGQTQYF.

This chain joins TRBV4-3 and TRBJ1-2, with no clear D. Germline V CDR1 and CDR2: LGHNA, YSLEER. The CDR3 runs 17 residues. Trimming pared 0 bases from V and 0 bases from J, leaving 14 bases between. The CDR3 coding sequence is TGCGCCAGCAGCCAAGATCTTATGGGCCCTTCTAACTATGGCTACACCTTC. This translates into CASSQDLMGPSNYGYTF.

The V call is TRBV20-1, the J call TRBJ1-2; a possible D gene is TRBD1 (5 bases). The V gene lost 6 bases and the J gene lost 1 base, with 18 bases spanning the gap. Germline CDR1 reads DFQATT; CDR2 reads SNEGSKA (reference sequence). The CDR3 sequence is 15 residues long. The CDR3 region has the DNA TGCAGTGCCGCACCTCAGGGTGGAGTTAACTATGGCTACACCTTC. Its translation is CSAAPQGGVNYGYTF.

The J gene is TRBJ2-7, the V gene TRBV28, with 8 bases matching TRBD1. The ends lost 5 bases at V and 0 bases at J; junction bases unmatched: 6. The CDR3 contains 15 residues. Germline CDR1 reads MDHEN; CDR2 reads SYDVKM. CDR3 amino acids: CASSGPGQDSYEQYF. The CDR3 DNA is TGTGCCAGCAGTGGACCGGGACAGGACTCCTACGAGCAGTACTTC.

Relative to its sample, this clonotype is medium-sized. This chain links TRBV7-9 with TRBJ1-2; TRBD1 is a possible D gene (6 bases). The CDR3 contains 13 residues. V lost 5 bases and J lost 4, with 11 bases in between. Germline-derived CDR1 and CDR2 are SEHNR and FQNEAQ (reference sequence). The DNA of the CDR3 is TGTGCCAGCAGCCCGACAGGCACCTATGGCTACACCTTC. This encodes CASSPTGTYGYTF.

J is TRBJ2-5 and V is TRBV20-1; 7 nucleotides line up with TRBD1. V gave up 4 bases and J gave up 2 bases; unmatched junction bases: 7. This CDR3 contains 14 residues. The germline V gene has CDR1 DFQATT and CDR2 SNEGSKA (reference sequence). The CDR3 nucleotides are TGCAGTGCTAAAACGACAGGGAAGCAAGAGACCCAGTACTTC. Translating gives CSAKTTGKQETQYF.

V usage is TRBV6-2 or TRBV6-3 and J usage is TRBJ1-1; TRBD1 matches at 7 bases. Germline CDR1 and CDR2: MNHEY and SVGEGT. V dropped 10 bases and J dropped 8; count of bases not matched to a gene: 16. The CDR3 consists of 14 residues. CDR3 region: CAIAGQTLPEEAFF. As DNA, the CDR3 is TGTGCCATTGCGGGACAGACTTTACCTGAGGAAGCTTTCTTT.

The CDR3 protein is CSARPGLDYYYYYEQYF. The CDR3 DNA sequence: TGCAGTGCTAGGCCGGGACTAGATTACTACTACTACTACGAGCAGTACTTC. The chain recombines TRBV20-1 with TRBJ2-7; 8 bases are shared with TRBD2. Trimming took 3 bases from V and 3 from J; bases not matched to a gene: 16. CDR1 is DFQATT and CDR2 is SNEGSKA in the germline V gene (reference sequence). The CDR3 contains 17 residues.

This chain connects TRBV20-1 to TRBJ2-4; D might be TRBD2 (6 bases). This CDR3 region has 12 residues. With 1 base removed from V and 6 bases from J, the gap between germline ends came to 7 bases. Per germline, CDR1 DFQATT and CDR2 SNEGSKA (reference sequence). The DNA for the CDR3 is TGCAGTGCTAGAGGTAGCGGAAACATTCAGTACTTC. Encoded protein: CSARGSGNIQYF.

The rearrangement joins TRBV10-3 to TRBJ2-3, with D uncertain. This CDR3 comprises 15 residues. The V end lost 4 bases, the J end lost 0 bases, and 11 bases lay between the germline ends. CDR1 and CDR2 from the germline V gene are ENHRY and SYGVKD. CDR3 DNA sequence: TGTGCCATCAGTGCACGGGCTGATAGCACAGATACGCAGTATTTT. This translates into CAISARADSTDTQYF.

The count of this clonotype is one. V usage is TRBV28 and J usage is TRBJ1-5; the D is unclear. The germline gives CDR1 MDHEN, CDR2 SYDVKM. V shed 5 bases and J shed 6 bases, with 17 bases lying between them. CDR3 size: 15 residues. The CDR3 loop reads CASSRLGSRGQPQHF. The CDR3 region has the DNA TGTGCCAGCAGTCGCCTGGGTTCCCGAGGTCAGCCCCAGCATTTT.

For this clonotype: Germline is not matched at one junction end, which may reflect a read error. The chain combines TRBV7-9 with TRBJ2-4; D remains unclear. The CDR3 consists of 12 residues. From germline, CDR1 is SEHNR and CDR2 FQNEAQ (reference sequence). CDR3 sequence (DNA): TGTGCCAGCAGCTTACAACGGTGGGGATTGCGGTTC. It yields the protein CASSLQRWGLRF. The full variable domain, in which reference TRBV7-9 and TRBJ2-4 provide the parts outside the CDR3, is DTGVSQNPRHKITKRGQNVTFRCDPISEHNRLYWYRQTLGQGPEFLTYFQNEAQLEKSRLLSDRFSAERPKGSFSTLEIQRTEQGDSAMYLCASSLQRWGLRFGAGTRLSVL.

The chain has TRBV6-2 or TRBV6-3 and TRBJ2-1, with 9 bases matching TRBD2. With V trimmed by 6 bases and J by 5 bases, 8 bases remained unmatched. Germline V gene sequence: CDR1 MNHEY, CDR2 SVGEGT. The CDR3 covers 15 residues. Written as DNA, the CDR3 is TGTGCCAGCAGCCCGCGGGAGGGCGTAAACAATGAGCAGTTCTTC. It yields the protein CASSPREGVNNEQFF.

The CDR3 protein is CASRPRGGLAQETQYF. DNA of the CDR3: TGTGCCAGCAGACCGCGGGGGGGCCTCGCCCAAGAGACCCAGTACTTC. The chain is built from TRBV6-2 or TRBV6-3 and TRBJ2-5; TRBD2 matches 9 bases. Trimming removed 6 bases from V and 1 base from J; junction bases left unmatched: 9. The CDR3 is 16 residues long. Germline CDR1 and CDR2: MNHEY and SVGEGT.

The chain couples TRBV7-8 to TRBJ1-1; D not certain. Germline V CDR1 and CDR2: SGHVS, FQNEAQ. Trimming left V 3 bases short and J 0 bases short, with 8 bases between. The CDR3 is 14 amino acids. The CDR3 loop is CASSFGQMNTEAFF. The CDR3 region has the DNA TGTGCCAGCAGCTTCGGTCAAATGAACACTGAAGCTTTCTTT.

The chain uses TRBV7-2 and TRBJ2-5, with 7 positions matching TRBD2. With 0 bases clipped from V and 5 bases from J, the junction kept 3 bases outside the gene matches. This CDR3 is built from 14 residues. Germline lookup yields CDR1 SGHTA and CDR2 FQGNSA. The CDR3 is CASSLAGRGETQYF. The DNA of the CDR3 is TGTGCCAGCAGCTTAGCGGGGCGGGGGGAGACCCAGTACTTC.

This clonotype was found a few times. The CDR3 DNA follows: TGTGCCAGCAGCTTAATAGCGGTCCAAGAGACCCAGTACTTC. It yields the protein CASSLIAVQETQYF. V usage is TRBV7-9 and J usage is TRBJ2-5, with D perhaps matching TRBD2 (6 bases). The CDR3 is 14 amino acids. V dropped 2 bases and J dropped 1 base, with 8 bases sitting between them. Germline V gives CDR1 SEHNR, CDR2 FQNEAQ (reference sequence).

DNA for the CDR3: TGTGCCAGCGGGGGGACGGGGACACCCGACCGGGAGCTGTTTTTT. This gives the protein CASGGTGTPDRELFF. The rearrangement links TRBV7-2 to TRBJ2-2, with D perhaps assigned TRBD1 or TRBD2 (6 bases each). Trimming stripped 8 bases from V and 9 bases from J, with 22 bases between. Germline CDR1 reads SGHTA; CDR2 reads FQGNSA. This CDR3 is 15 amino acids long.